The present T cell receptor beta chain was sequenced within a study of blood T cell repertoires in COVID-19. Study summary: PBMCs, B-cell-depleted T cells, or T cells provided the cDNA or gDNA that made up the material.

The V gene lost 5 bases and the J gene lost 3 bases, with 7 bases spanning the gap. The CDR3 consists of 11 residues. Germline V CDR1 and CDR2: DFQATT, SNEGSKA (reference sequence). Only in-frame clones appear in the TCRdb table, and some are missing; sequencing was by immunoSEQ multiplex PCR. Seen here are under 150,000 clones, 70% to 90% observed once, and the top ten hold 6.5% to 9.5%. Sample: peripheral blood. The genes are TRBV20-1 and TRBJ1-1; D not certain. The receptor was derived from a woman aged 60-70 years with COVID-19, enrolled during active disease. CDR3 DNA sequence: TGCAGTGCTCAGATCCACACTGAAGCTTTCTTT. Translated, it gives CSAQIHTEAFF.